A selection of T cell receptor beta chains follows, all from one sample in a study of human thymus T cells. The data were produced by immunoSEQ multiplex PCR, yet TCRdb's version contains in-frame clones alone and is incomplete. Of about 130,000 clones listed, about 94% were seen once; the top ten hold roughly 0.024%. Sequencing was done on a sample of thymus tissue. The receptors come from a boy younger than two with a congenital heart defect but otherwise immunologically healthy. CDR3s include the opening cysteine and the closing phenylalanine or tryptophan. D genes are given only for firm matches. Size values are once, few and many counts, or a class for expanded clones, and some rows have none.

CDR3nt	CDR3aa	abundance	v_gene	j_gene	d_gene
TGTGCCAGCAGCTTAGCAGACAGAGAAGATACGCAGTATTTT	CASSLADREDTQYF	-	TRBV7-2	TRBJ2-3	-
TGTGCCAGTGTTTTCAGTGGAAACACCATATATTTT	CASVFSGNTIYF	-	TRBV6-1	TRBJ1-3	-
TGTGCCAGCAGTCGCCGGGACAGGGCTTCACCCCTCCACTTT	CASSRRDRASPLHF	once	TRBV28	TRBJ1-6	TRBD1
TGCGCCAGCAGCGCCTGGAGGCGGGGGCCGGGGAGCGGGGAGCTGTTTTTT	CASSAWRRGPGSGELFF	-	TRBV4-3	TRBJ2-2	-
TGTGCCAGTAGTCCGGGAGGTGCAGGCGCTAACTATGGCTACACCTTC	CASSPGGAGANYGYTF	-	TRBV19	TRBJ1-2	-
TGTGCCAGCAGTGTGAGTGGGAACGAGCAGTACTTC	CASSVSGNEQYF	-	TRBV2	TRBJ2-7	-
TGTGCCAGCAGTGAATATCTGGGGGTCAGGCGGAATTCACCCCTCCACTTT	CASSEYLGVRRNSPLHF	-	TRBV6-1	TRBJ1-6	-
TGTGCTAGCAGCCCGGGGGACTCGCGCCAAGAGACCCAGTACTTC	CASSPGDSRQETQYF	-	TRBV7-7	TRBJ2-5	-
TGTGCCAGCAGCTTAGGTGGTCTAGAGACCCAGTACTTC	CASSLGGLETQYF	once	TRBV7-2	TRBJ2-5	-
TGTGCCAGCAGCCTAGAAGGGAAAGGAGATACGCAGTATTTT	CASSLEGKGDTQYF	-	TRBV4-2	TRBJ2-3	-
TGTGCCAGCAGCTTGTGGACAGGTCTTAGCAATCAGCCCCAGCATTTT	CASSLWTGLSNQPQHF	-	TRBV7-9	TRBJ1-5	TRBD1
TGCGCCAGCAGTCAGGCGCGCGGCTCTAGCACAGATACGCAGTATTTT	CASSQARGSSTDTQYF	once	TRBV5-1	TRBJ2-3	-
TGTGCCAGCAGCCCCGGGACTAGCGGGGTTAGCACAGATACGCAGTATTTT	CASSPGTSGVSTDTQYF	once	TRBV7-2	TRBJ2-3	TRBD2